Below, 26 T cell receptor beta chains from the same sample are listed, as sequenced in a study of blood T cell repertoires in COVID-19 (TCRdb year 2020). Libraries came from the immunoSEQ multiplex PCR assay. TCRdb obtained this table from immuneACCESS and retained in-frame rearrangements with V and J assigned. These tables miss some clones; where compared with another copy, unresolved V genes account for less than half of the shortfall, and the remainder is unexplained. Recorded for this sample are under 300,000 clones; just under 85% of them occurred a single time. Over 5.5% of the sample is taken by the ten largest. The material sequenced was peripheral blood. These TCRs come from a woman aged 55-69 years with active or convalescent COVID-19.

The chain has TRBV24-1 and TRBJ1-2; maybe TRBD1 (5 bases). Germline values: CDR1 KGHDR, CDR2 SFDVKD. The length of the CDR3 is 14 residues. The V and J ends lost 3 bases and 4 bases respectively, with 11 bases between them. As DNA, the CDR3 is TGTGCCACCAGTGATCCGGACATGAGCTATGGCTACACCTTC. As protein: CATSDPDMSYGYTF.

V gene TRBV5-4 combines with J gene TRBJ1-2; D possibly corresponds to TRBD1 (5 bases). The V and J ends lost 4 bases and 2 bases respectively, with 12 bases between them. CDR1 and CDR2 (germline): SGHNT, YYREEE (reference sequence). CDR3 length: 14 residues. CDR3 region: CASSREGRNYGYTF. Written as DNA, the CDR3 is TGTGCCAGCAGCCGGGAGGGGCGGAACTATGGCTACACCTTC.

V is TRBV5-1 and J is TRBJ1-3; perhaps TRBD1 as D (5 bases). The CDR3 extends over 14 amino acids. CDR1 SGHRS and CDR2 YFSETQ come from the germline V gene. The V end lost 0 bases, the J end lost 8 bases, and 12 bases lay between the germline ends. CDR3 bases: TGCGCCAGCAGCTTGGCCGGGGGTAGTGACACCATATATTTT. This encodes CASSLAGGSDTIYF.

The chain has TRBV5-4 and TRBJ1-6; TRBD1 agrees at 7 bases. The germline CDR1 and CDR2 sequences are SGHNT and YYREEE (reference sequence). This CDR3 has 15 residues. With 0 bases clipped from V and 9 bases from J, the junction kept 6 bases outside the gene matches. The CDR3 spells CASSLGAGGGSPLHF. CDR3 coding DNA: TGTGCCAGCAGCTTGGGCGCAGGGGGAGGTTCACCCCTCCACTTT.

This rearrangement joins TRBV5-1 to TRBJ2-4; no clear D gene. This CDR3 contains 14 residues. Germline V gene sequence: CDR1 SGHRS, CDR2 YFSETQ. V was clipped by 1 base and J by 1 base, with 6 bases between them. The CDR3 DNA reads as TGCGCCAGCAGCTTGTACGGGGCCAAAAACATTCAGTACTTC. Its protein product is CASSLYGAKNIQYF.

This chain joins TRBV12-3 or TRBV12-4 and TRBJ2-3, with a tentative D call TRBD2 (6 bases). Trimming removed 8 bases from V and 2 bases from J, with 8 bases in between. The CDR3 consists of 12 residues. The CDR3 spells CASGGATDTQYF. For the CDR3, the DNA is TGTGCCAGCGGCGGGGCCACAGATACGCAGTATTTT.

This clone appeared once. This sequence joins TRBV24-1 and TRBJ2-7; 11 bases align to TRBD2. The trim removed 5 bases at V and 3 bases at J, leaving 5 bases unmatched. Germline assignment: CDR1 KGHDR and CDR2 SFDVKD. This CDR3 comprises 15 residues. CDR3 protein: CATSGSGLADYEQYF. CDR3 nucleotide sequence: TGTGCCACCAGTGGCTCGGGACTAGCGGACTACGAGCAGTACTTC.

The genes are TRBV19 and TRBJ2-5; 7 nucleotides line up with TRBD1. V dropped 5 bases and J dropped 3; count of bases not matched to a gene: 6. Germline V CDR1 and CDR2: LNHDA, SQIVND (reference sequence). The CDR3 runs 14 residues. DNA for the CDR3: TGTGCCAGTAGTTCGGACAGGTGGGAAGAGACCCAGTACTTC. This sequence encodes CASSSDRWEETQYF.

Here the CDR3 reads CASSSRSPAYNSPLHF. The CDR3 DNA reads as TGTGCCAGCAGTTCGAGGAGTCCGGCCTATAATTCACCCCTCCACTTT. The chain is built from TRBV27 and TRBJ1-6; D unclear. V was clipped by 4 bases and J by 2 bases, with 12 bases between them. The CDR3 is 16 amino acids. Per germline, CDR1 MNHEY and CDR2 SMNVEV (reference sequence).

This clone was found once. V and J are TRBV3-1 (or the pseudogene TRBV3-2) and TRBJ2-6, with 8 bases fitting TRBD1. Germline CDR1 LGHDT, CDR2 YNNKEL (reference sequence). This CDR3 is built from 18 residues. Germline trimming cut 4 bases from V and 3 bases from J; bases unmatched to any gene: 11. The CDR3 region is CASSPPGAGGFGANVLTF. The CDR3 DNA is TGTGCCAGCAGCCCCCCCGGGGCAGGGGGCTTTGGGGCCAACGTCCTGACTTTC.

V is TRBV6-1 and J is TRBJ2-2; tentative D call: TRBD2 (5 bases). This CDR3 has 13 residues. CDR1 and CDR2 (germline): MNHNS, SASEGT. With 3 bases removed from V and 7 bases from J, the gap between germline ends came to 9 bases. CDR3 protein: CASSDSAGGELFF. As DNA, the CDR3 is TGTGCCAGCAGTGATAGCGCGGGCGGGGAGCTGTTTTTT.

The J gene is TRBJ2-7, the V gene TRBV2, with D hard to call. V was trimmed by 4 bases and J by 3 bases, leaving 19 bases between them. The CDR3 runs to 16 residues. Germline CDR1 and CDR2: SNHLY and FYNNEI. The CDR3 sequence: CASSAGPAPQDYEQYF. DNA for the CDR3: TGTGCCAGCAGTGCGGGTCCCGCCCCCCAAGACTACGAGCAGTACTTC.

This chain uses TRBV9 with TRBJ2-3; 7 positions match TRBD2. Trimming removed 6 bases from V and 0 bases from J; junction bases left unmatched: 4. This CDR3 has 14 residues. The V gene's germline CDR1 is SGDLS and CDR2 YYNGEE. The CDR3 loop reads CASKAGLSTDTQYF. In nucleotides, the CDR3 is TGTGCCAGCAAAGCGGGGCTTAGCACAGATACGCAGTATTTT.

This chain connects TRBV19 to TRBJ2-7; TRBD2 might be the D (5 bases). The germline V gene has CDR1 LNHDA and CDR2 SQIVND (reference sequence). The CDR3 has 14 residues. Trimming removed 9 bases at V and 2 bases at J, with 17 bases between. DNA of the CDR3: TGTGCCAGCAAGATTAGACGGGATACCTACGAGCAGTACTTC. Amino acid sequence: CASKIRRDTYEQYF.

The chain has TRBV18 and TRBJ2-6; 9 bases are a match to TRBD2. V lost 2 bases and J lost 1; bases outside the gene matches: 6. The CDR3 contains 18 residues. In germline, CDR1 is KGHSH, CDR2 LQKENI. CDR3 sequence: CASSPIPAGGSGANVLTF. CDR3 nucleotides: TGTGCCAGCTCACCAATTCCAGCGGGGGGTTCTGGGGCCAACGTCCTGACTTTC.

The genes are TRBV4-1 and TRBJ2-7; 11 bases fit TRBD1. Germline CDR1 MGHRA, CDR2 YSYEKL. The length of the CDR3 is 18 residues. Trimming took 1 base from V and 1 from J; bases not matched to a gene: 9. The CDR3, as DNA: TGCGCCAGCAGCCAAGGAGTTCCGGGACAGGGGGGTTCCTACGAGCAGTACTTC. It encodes CASSQGVPGQGGSYEQYF.

For this clone: The sample has other DNA sequences that encode this CDR3 too. The J gene is TRBJ1-1, the V gene TRBV5-1; maybe TRBD1 (5 bases). The CDR3 totals 14 residues. Deletions cut 1 base from V and 0 bases from J, with 7 bases between. Germline loops: CDR1 SGHRS, CDR2 YFSETQ. The CDR3 protein is CASSLQGVNTEAFF. DNA of the CDR3: TGCGCCAGCAGCTTGCAGGGTGTGAACACTGAAGCTTTCTTT. The full variable domain, rest sourced from reference TRBV5-1 and TRBJ1-1, is KAGVTQTPRYLIKTRGQQVTLSCSPISGHRSVSWYQQTPGQGLQFLFEYFSETQRNKGNFPGRFSGRQFSNSRSEMNVSTLELGDSALYLCASSLQGVNTEAFFGQGTRLTVV.

The chain links TRBV10-3 to TRBJ2-1, with D possibly matching TRBD2 (6 bases). This CDR3 contains 13 residues. CDR1 and CDR2 (germline): ENHRY, SYGVKD. Deletions cut 8 bases from V and 9 bases from J, with 17 bases between. CDR3 sequence reads: CAIRRNLGGEQFF. CDR3 nucleotide sequence: TGTGCCATCCGGAGGAACTTGGGAGGTGAGCAGTTCTTC.

The chain joins TRBV20-1 to TRBJ2-3, with D maybe TRBD2 (7 bases). Germline CDR1 is DFQATT and CDR2 is SNEGSKA (reference sequence). This CDR3 region has 11 residues. The CDR3 region is CRGGPADTQYF. The CDR3 region has the DNA TGCAGGGGGGGGCCAGCAGATACGCAGTATTTT.

The rearrangement joins TRBV27 to TRBJ2-5, with TRBD2 matching 9 bases. The CDR3 is 13 residues long. Germline V gene lookup returns CDR1 MNHEY and CDR2 SMNVEV (reference sequence). V gave up 1 base and J gave up 10 bases; unmatched junction bases: 4. CDR3 nucleotides: TGTGCCAGCAGTTTATTTGCGGGGGGGCGCCAGTACTTC. Amino acids: CASSLFAGGRQYF.

The chain couples TRBV11-3 to TRBJ2-1; the D gene is possibly TRBD1 (5 bases). There are 14 residues in the CDR3. Germline V lookup: CDR1 SGHNT, CDR2 YENEEA. Trimming took 6 bases from V and 3 from J, leaving 12 bases between them. CDR3 residues: CASRLTGVYNEQFF. CDR3 coding DNA: TGTGCCAGCAGACTCACAGGCGTCTACAATGAGCAGTTCTTC.

The chain is built from TRBV18 and TRBJ2-6, with D uncertain. The CDR3 is made up of 14 amino acids. The germline V gene encodes CDR1 KGHSH and CDR2 LQKENI. V was trimmed by 3 bases and J by 6 bases, leaving 9 bases between them. The CDR3, as DNA: TGTGCCAGCTCACCTCGTGCTAAGGCCAACGTCCTGACTTTC. It encodes CASSPRAKANVLTF.

The chain is built from TRBV29-1 and TRBJ1-1; D gene uncertain. Trimming removed 5 bases from V and 8 bases from J, with 15 bases in between. This CDR3 region has 12 residues. The V gene's germline CDR1 is SQVTM and CDR2 ANQGSEA. The CDR3 is CSVSVSQQEAFF. The CDR3 DNA reads TGCAGCGTTAGCGTGTCCCAGCAAGAAGCTTTCTTT.

The V call is TRBV30, the J call TRBJ2-2; D unresolved. The CDR3 contains 14 residues. Germline assignment: CDR1 GTSNPN and CDR2 SVGIG (reference sequence). V dropped 8 bases and J dropped 0 bases, with 13 bases sitting between them. CDR3 coding DNA: TGTGCCCGGAAACGGTCCACGAACACCGGGGAGCTGTTTTTT. Translating it yields CARKRSTNTGELFF.

This chain connects TRBV4-1 to TRBJ2-1; TRBD1 aligns across 8 bases. Germline V gene sequence: CDR1 MGHRA, CDR2 YSYEKL. Losses at the gene ends were 5 bases for V and 11 bases for J; bases not matched to a gene: 11. The CDR3 is made up of 14 amino acids. Here the CDR3 reads CASSSTTTGAKQFF. CDR3 DNA: TGCGCCAGCAGCTCGACGACGACAGGGGCTAAGCAGTTCTTC.

The rearrangement links TRBV3-1 (or the pseudogene TRBV3-2) to TRBJ2-1; 9 nucleotides line up with TRBD1. Losses at the gene ends were 4 bases for V and 8 bases for J; bases not matched to a gene: 12. The CDR3 loop spans 16 amino acids. Germline V gene lookup returns CDR1 LGHDT and CDR2 YNNKEL (reference sequence). CDR3 protein: CASSLRLGTGIYEQFF. The CDR3 coding sequence is TGTGCCAGCAGCCTACGACTAGGGACAGGGATCTATGAGCAGTTCTTC.